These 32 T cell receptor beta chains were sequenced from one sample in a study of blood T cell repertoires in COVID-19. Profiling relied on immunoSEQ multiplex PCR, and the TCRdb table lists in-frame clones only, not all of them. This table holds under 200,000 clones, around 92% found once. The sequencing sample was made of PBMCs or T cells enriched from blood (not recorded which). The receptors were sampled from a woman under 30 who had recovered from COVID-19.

The CDR3 sequence is CASSYLETQYF. The CDR3 DNA reads TGTGCCAGCAGTTATCTGGAGACCCAGTACTTC. The chain links TRBV6-5 to TRBJ2-5; no definite D call. Germline V lookup: CDR1 MNHEY, CDR2 SVGAGI. Trimming took 3 bases from V and 5 from J, leaving 4 bases between them. The CDR3 loop spans 11 amino acids.

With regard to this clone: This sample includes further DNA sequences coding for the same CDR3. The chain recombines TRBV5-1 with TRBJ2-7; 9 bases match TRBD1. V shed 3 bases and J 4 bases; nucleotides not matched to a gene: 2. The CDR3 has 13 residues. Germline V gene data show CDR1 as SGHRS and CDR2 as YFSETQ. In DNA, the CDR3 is TGCGCCAGCAGCTCCGGACAGGGGTACGAGCAGTACTTC. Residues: CASSSGQGYEQYF.

DNA of the CDR3: TGTGCCAGCAGCTTTCCTAGCGATTCCTACGAGCAGTACTTC. It encodes CASSFPSDSYEQYF. The rearrangement uses TRBV5-4 and TRBJ2-7; TRBD2 might be the D (6 bases). Deletions cut 2 bases from V and 1 base from J, with 10 bases between. Germline CDR1 is SGHNT and CDR2 is YYREEE (reference sequence). The CDR3 consists of 14 residues.

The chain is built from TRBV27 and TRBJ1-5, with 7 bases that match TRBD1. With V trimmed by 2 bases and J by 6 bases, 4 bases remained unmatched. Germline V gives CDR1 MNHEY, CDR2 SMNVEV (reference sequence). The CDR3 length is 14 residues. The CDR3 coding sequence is TGTGCCAGCAGTTTAACGACAGGGTTTCAGCCCCAGCATTTT. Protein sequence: CASSLTTGFQPQHF.

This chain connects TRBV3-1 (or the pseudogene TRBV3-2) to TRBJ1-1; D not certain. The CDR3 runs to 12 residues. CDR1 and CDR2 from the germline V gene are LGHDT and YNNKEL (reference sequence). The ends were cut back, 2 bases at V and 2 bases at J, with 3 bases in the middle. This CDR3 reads CASSQSNTEAFF. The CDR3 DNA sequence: TGTGCCAGCAGCCAATCAAACACTGAAGCTTTCTTT.

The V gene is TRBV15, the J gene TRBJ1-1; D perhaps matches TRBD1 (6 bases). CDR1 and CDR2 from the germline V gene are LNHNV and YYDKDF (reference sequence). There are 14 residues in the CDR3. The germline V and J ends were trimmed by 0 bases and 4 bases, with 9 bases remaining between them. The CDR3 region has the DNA TGTGCCACCAGCAGAGAACAGGGTCCCACTGAAGCTTTCTTT. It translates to CATSREQGPTEAFF. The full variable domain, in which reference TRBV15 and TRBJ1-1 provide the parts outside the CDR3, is DAMVIQNPRYQVTQFGKPVTLSCSQTLNHNVMYWYQQKSSQAPKLLFHYYDKDFNNEADTPDNFQSRRPNTSFCFLDIRSPGLGDTAMYLCATSREQGPTEAFFGQGTRLTVV.

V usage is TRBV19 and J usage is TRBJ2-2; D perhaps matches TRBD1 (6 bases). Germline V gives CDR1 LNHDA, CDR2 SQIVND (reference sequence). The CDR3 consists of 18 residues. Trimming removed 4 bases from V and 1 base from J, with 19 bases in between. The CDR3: CASSTGPLTGRNTGELFF. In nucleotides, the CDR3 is TGTGCCAGTAGTACGGGCCCCCTGACAGGCCGGAACACCGGGGAGCTGTTTTTT.

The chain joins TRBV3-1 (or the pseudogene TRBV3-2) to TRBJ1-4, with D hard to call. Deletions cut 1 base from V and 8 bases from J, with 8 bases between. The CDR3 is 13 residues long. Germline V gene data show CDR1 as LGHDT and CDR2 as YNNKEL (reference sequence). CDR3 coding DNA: TGTGCCAGCAGCCAAGTAATGGGCGAAAAACTGTTTTTT. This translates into CASSQVMGEKLFF.

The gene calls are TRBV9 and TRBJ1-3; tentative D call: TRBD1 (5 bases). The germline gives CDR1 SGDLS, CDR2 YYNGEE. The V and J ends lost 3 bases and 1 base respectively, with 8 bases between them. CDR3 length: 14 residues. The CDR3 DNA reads TGTGCCAGCAGCGCCGGGACTTCTGGAAACACCATATATTTT. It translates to CASSAGTSGNTIYF.

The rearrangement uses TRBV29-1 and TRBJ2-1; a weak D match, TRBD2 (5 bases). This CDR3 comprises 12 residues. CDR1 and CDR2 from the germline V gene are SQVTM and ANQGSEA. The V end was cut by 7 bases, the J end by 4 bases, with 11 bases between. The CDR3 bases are TGCAGCGCCGGGGAGCAGTACAATGAGCAGTTCTTC. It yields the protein CSAGEQYNEQFF.

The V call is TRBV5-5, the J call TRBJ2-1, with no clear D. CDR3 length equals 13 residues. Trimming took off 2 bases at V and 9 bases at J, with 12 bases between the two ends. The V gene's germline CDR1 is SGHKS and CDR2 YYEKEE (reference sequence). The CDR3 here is CASSLMSTGEQFF. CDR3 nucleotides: TGTGCCAGCAGCTTAATGAGTACCGGTGAGCAGTTCTTC.

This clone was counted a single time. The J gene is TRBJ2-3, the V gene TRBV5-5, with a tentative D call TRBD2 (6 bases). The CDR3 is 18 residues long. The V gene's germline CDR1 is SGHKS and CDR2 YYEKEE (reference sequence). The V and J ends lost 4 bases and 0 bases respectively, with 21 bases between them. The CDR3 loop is CASSRSPGTEVSTDTQYF. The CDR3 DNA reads TGTGCCAGCAGCCGCTCACCCGGGACTGAGGTTAGCACAGATACGCAGTATTTT.

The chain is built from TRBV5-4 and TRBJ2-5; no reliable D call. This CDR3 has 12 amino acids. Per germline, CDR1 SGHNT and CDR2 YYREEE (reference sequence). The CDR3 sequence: CALGGGTETQYF. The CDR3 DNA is TGTGCTCTAGGCGGTGGAACAGAGACCCAGTACTTC.

CDR3: CASSSRGGSYNEQFF. CDR3 in DNA: TGTGCCAGCAGCTCGCGGGGGGGCTCCTACAATGAGCAGTTCTTC. V and J are TRBV11-2 and TRBJ2-1; TRBD2 matches 9 bases. This CDR3 is 15 amino acids long. Germline CDR1 and CDR2: SGHAT and FQNNGV. V trimming: 4 bases; J trimming: 0 bases; junction bases outside the gene matches: 1.

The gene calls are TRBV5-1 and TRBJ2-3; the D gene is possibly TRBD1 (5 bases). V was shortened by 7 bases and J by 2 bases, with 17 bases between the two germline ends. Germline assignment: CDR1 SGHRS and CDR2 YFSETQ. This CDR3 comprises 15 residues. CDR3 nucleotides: TGCGCCAGCGGCTCCTTGCAGACAGACACAGATACGCAGTATTTT. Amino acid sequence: CASGSLQTDTDTQYF.

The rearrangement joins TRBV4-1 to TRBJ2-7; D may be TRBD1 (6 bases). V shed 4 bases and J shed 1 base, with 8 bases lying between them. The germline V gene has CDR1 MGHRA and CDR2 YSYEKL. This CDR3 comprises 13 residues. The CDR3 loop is CASSRGPSYEQYF. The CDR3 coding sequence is TGCGCCAGCAGCCGGGGGCCGTCCTACGAGCAGTACTTC.

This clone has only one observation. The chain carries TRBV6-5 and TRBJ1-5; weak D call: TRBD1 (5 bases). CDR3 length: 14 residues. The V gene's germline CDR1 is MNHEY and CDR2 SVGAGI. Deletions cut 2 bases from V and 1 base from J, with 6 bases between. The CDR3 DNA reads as TGTGCCAGCAGTTACAGGGGCAGCAATCAGCCCCAGCATTTT. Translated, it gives CASSYRGSNQPQHF.

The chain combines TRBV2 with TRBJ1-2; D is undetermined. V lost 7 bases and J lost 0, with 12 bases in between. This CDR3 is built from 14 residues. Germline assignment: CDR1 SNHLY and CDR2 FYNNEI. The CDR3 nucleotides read TGTGCCAGCACCCGCGTCGGTTCTAACTATGGCTACACCTTC. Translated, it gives CASTRVGSNYGYTF.

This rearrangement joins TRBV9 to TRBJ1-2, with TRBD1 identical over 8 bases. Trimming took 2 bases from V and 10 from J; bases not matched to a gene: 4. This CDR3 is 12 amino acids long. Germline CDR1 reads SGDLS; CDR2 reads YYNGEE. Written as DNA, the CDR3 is TGTGCCAGCAGCGTCGGACAGGGAGTCTACACCTTC. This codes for CASSVGQGVYTF.

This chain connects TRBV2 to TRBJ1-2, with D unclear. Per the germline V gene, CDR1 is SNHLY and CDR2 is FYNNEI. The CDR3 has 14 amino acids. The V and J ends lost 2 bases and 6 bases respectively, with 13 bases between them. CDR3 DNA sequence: TGTGCCAGCAGTGAAAGGTTGGGCTCGGATGGCTACACCTTC. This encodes CASSERLGSDGYTF. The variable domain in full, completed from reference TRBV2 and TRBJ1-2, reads EPEVTQTPSHQVTQMGQEVILRCVPISNHLYFYWYRQILGQKVEFLVSFYNNEISEKSEIFDDQFSVERPDGSNFTLKIRSTKLEDSAMYFCASSERLGSDGYTFGSGTRLTVV.

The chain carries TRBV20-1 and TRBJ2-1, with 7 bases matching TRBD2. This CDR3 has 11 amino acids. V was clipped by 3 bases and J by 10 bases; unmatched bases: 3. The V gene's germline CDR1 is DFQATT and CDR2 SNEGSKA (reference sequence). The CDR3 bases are TGCAGTGCTAGGACTAGCTACGAGCAGTTCTTC. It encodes CSARTSYEQFF.

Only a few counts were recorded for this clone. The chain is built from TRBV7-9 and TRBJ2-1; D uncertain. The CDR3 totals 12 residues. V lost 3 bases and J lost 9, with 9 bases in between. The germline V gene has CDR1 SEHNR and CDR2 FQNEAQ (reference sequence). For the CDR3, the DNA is TGTGCCAGCAGCTTCTCAGGCATTGAGCAGTTCTTC. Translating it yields CASSFSGIEQFF.

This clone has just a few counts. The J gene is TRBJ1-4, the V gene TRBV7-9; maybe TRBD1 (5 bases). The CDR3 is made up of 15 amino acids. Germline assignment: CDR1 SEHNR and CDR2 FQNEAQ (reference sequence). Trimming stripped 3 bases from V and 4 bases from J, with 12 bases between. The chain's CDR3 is CASSFDQGFNEKLFF. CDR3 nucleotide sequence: TGTGCCAGCAGCTTCGACCAGGGTTTTAATGAAAAACTGTTTTTT.

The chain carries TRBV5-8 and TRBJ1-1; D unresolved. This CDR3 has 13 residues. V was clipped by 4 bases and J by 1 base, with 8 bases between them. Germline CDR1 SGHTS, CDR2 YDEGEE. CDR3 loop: CASSHTRNTEAFF. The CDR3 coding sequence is TGTGCCAGCAGCCACACTAGGAACACTGAAGCTTTCTTT.

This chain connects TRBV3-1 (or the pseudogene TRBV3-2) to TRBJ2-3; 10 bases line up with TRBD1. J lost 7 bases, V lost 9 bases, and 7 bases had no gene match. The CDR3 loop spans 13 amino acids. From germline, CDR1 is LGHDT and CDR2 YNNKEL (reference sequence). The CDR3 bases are TGTGCCAGGACAGGGGGCACTTCCCATACGCAGTATTTT. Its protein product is CARTGGTSHTQYF.

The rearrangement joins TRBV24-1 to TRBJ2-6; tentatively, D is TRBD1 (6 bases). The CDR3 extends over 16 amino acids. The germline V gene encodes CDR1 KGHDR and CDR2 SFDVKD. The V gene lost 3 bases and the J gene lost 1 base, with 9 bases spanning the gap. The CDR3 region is CATSDGGQSGANVLTF. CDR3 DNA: TGTGCCACCAGTGATGGTGGACAGTCTGGGGCCAACGTCCTGACTTTC.

CDR3 loop: CASSLDRGVVGLSGFF. The CDR3 DNA follows: TGCGCCAGCAGCTTGGACAGGGGAGTAGTGGGGCTTAGTGGGTTCTTC. The chain combines TRBV5-1 with TRBJ2-1; 7 bases are a match to TRBD1. Germline V lookup: CDR1 SGHRS, CDR2 YFSETQ. With 0 bases clipped from V and 15 bases from J, the junction kept 18 bases outside the gene matches. The CDR3 runs to 16 residues.

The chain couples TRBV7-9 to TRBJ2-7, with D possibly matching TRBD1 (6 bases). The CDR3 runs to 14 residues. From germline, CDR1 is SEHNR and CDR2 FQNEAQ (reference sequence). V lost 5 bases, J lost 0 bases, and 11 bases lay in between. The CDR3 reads CASSPTGSSYEQYF. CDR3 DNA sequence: TGTGCCAGCAGCCCTACAGGGAGCTCCTACGAGCAGTACTTC.

CDR3 bases: TGCAGCGTTGAAGTATGGGGGGAGGGACCCAGCTATGGCTACACCTTC. It codes for CSVEVWGEGPSYGYTF. The chain uses TRBV29-1 and TRBJ1-2, with D perhaps matching TRBD1 (5 bases). V lost 1 base to trimming and J lost 4 bases, with 19 bases between them. The CDR3 runs to 16 residues. Germline loops: CDR1 SQVTM, CDR2 ANQGSEA.

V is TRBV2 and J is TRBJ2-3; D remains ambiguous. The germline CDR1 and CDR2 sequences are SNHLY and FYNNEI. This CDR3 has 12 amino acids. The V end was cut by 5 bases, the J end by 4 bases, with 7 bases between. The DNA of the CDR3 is TGTGCCAGCAGTTTGGGCTCAGATACGCAGTATTTT. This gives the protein CASSLGSDTQYF.

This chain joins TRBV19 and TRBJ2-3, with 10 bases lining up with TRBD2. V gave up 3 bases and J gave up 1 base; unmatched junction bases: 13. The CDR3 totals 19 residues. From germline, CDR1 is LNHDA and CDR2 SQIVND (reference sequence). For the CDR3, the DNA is TGTGCCAGTAGTATGATTCCGACCTCGGGGACTAGCGGCACAGATACGCAGTATTTT. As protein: CASSMIPTSGTSGTDTQYF.

CDR3 nucleotide sequence: TGCGCCAGCAGCTTGGCCCAAAAAGATACGCAGTATTTT. Protein: CASSLAQKDTQYF. The V call is TRBV5-1, the J call TRBJ2-3, with no clear D. CDR1 SGHRS and CDR2 YFSETQ come from the germline V gene. This CDR3 has 13 residues. V lost 0 bases to trimming and J lost 5 bases, with 7 bases between them.